Sequencing of this T cell receptor (beta chain) was carried out in a study of T cell responses to AZD1222 COVID-19 vaccine. Overall study findings and caveats: Baseline seropositivity occurred in only six AZD1222 recipients. Increases in Spike-specific TCR breadth and depth were seen after two AZD1222 doses.

Profiled with immunoSEQ multiplex PCR; TCRdb holds only in-frame clones, not every one. The sample holds around 88,000 clones, around 90% seen once. Trimming cost V 4 bases and J 1 base; bases outside gene matches: 6. The CDR3 spans 15 residues. In germline, CDR1 is MDHEN, CDR2 SYDVKM. With respect to this clone: The antigen is undetermined.

The TCR sequence derives from an adult in good health. The chain links TRBV28 to TRBJ2-7; 8 nucleotides match TRBD1. The sequences come from peripheral blood, collected on day 0 of AZD1222 vaccination. CDR3 nucleotide sequence: TGTGCCAGCAGTTCATGGACAGGGAGTTCCTACGAGCAGTACTTC. It is translated as CASSSWTGSSYEQYF.